This TCR beta chain is from a study of blood T cell repertoires in COVID-19. The CDR3 extends over 15 amino acids. Germline lookup yields CDR1 LNHDA and CDR2 SQIVND (reference sequence). Deletions cut 7 bases from V and 1 base from J, with 16 bases between. Using immunoSEQ multiplex PCR, the repertoire was profiled, and TCRdb retains in-frame clones only, with some absent. The table records a few hundred thousand clones, 75% to 90% of them present only once. Sequences were obtained from peripheral blood. The origin of this receptor is a man younger than 35 with active or convalescent COVID-19. The V gene is TRBV19, the J gene TRBJ1-2; D call uncertain. CDR3 region: CASTSAGKLNYGYTF. CDR3 bases: TGTGCCAGTACTTCCGCAGGCAAACTTAACTATGGCTACACCTTC.